The TCR beta chain described here comes from a study of cytomegalovirus exposure and HLA in healthy donors. A multiplex PCR was run with 60 Vbeta primers and 13 Jbeta primers. The protocol was immunoSEQ multiplex PCR, while the TCRdb copy is restricted to in-frame clones and leaves out a portion. This sample yields about 160,000 clones, of which 75% to 90% are seen a single time; about 5% belongs to the top ten. Looked up from germline, CDR1 is MNHEY and CDR2 is SVGAGI. Trimming removed 0 bases at V and 2 bases at J, with 5 bases between. The CDR3 extends over 13 amino acids. V gene TRBV6-5 combines with J gene TRBJ2-7; D uncertain. Sequencing was performed on PBMCs. This sequence originates from a woman between 45 and 65 years old in good health and CMV-seropositive. CDR3 protein: CASSYSPAYEQYF. CDR3 in DNA: TGTGCCAGCAGTTACTCTCCAGCCTACGAGCAGTACTTC.